This T cell receptor beta chain is from a study of cytomegalovirus exposure and HLA in healthy donors. The PCR contained 60 Vbeta and 13 Jbeta primers. This table comes from immunoSEQ multiplex PCR, and its TCRdb copy is limited to in-frame clones, with some not included. The table lists over 150,000 clones, around 83% of them singletons. This CDR3 spans 13 amino acids. V was clipped by 5 bases and J by 5 bases, with 13 bases between them. Germline lookup yields CDR1 SGHTA and CDR2 FQGTGA. The sequenced sample consisted of PBMCs. J is TRBJ2-7 and V is TRBV7-3, with D perhaps matching TRBD1 (5 bases). The source of this sequence is a man in his fifties or sixties in good health and CMV-seronegative. The CDR3 DNA sequence: TGTGCCAGCAGCAGGCAGGGTAAGGACGAGCAGTACTTC. This codes for CASSRQGKDEQYF.